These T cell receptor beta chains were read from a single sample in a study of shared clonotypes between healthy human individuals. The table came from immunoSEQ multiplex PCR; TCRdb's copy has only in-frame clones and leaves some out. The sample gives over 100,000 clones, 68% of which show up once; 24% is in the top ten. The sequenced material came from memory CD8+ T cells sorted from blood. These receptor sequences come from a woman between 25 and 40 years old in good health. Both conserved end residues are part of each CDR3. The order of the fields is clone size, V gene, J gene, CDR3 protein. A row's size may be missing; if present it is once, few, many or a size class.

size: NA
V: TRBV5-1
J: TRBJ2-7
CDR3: CASSHWGRREQYF

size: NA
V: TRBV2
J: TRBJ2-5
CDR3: CASMGETQYF

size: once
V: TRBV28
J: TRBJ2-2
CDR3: CASSARRENTGELFF

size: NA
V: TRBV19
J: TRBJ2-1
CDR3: CASASGTSTNEQFF

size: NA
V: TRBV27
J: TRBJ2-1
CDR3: CASSYTGNYNEQFF

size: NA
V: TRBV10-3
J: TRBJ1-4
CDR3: CAISESIMVYRTGGPNEKLFF

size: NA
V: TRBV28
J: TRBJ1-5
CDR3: CASQGPISNQPQHF

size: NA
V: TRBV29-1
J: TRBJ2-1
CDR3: CSVNRGRQYNEQFF

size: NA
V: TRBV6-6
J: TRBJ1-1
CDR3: CASGPLFTEAFF

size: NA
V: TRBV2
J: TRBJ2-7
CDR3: CASISRNSYEQYF

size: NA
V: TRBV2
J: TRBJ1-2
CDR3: CASREALTAYGYTF

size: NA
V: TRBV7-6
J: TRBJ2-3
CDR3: CASSLGAGGPGADTQYF

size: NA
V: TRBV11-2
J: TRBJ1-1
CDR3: CAGDPLKGMNTEAFF

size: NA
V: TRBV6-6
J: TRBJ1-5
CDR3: CASSYLVTGTGQPQHF

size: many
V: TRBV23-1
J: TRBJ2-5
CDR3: CASSDKGRRGGTQYF

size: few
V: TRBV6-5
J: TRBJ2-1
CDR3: CASSNLAAYNEQFF

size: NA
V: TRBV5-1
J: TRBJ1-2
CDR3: CASRTAYRLYGYTF

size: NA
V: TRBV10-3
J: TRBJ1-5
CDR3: CAIRTDRGNQPQHF

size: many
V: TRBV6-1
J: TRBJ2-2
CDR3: CASSEGLDTGELFF

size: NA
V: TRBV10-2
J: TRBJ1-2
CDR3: CASSARVYGYTF

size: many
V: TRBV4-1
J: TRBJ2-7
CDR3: CASSRTETYEQYF

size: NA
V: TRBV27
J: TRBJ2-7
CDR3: CASSLSFGDNSLEQYF

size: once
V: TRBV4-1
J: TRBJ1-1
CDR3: CASSQDRTGVRTEAFF

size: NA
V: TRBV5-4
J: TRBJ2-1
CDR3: CASSPGPGHDNEQFF

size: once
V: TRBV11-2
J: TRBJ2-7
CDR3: CASSLVGEGYEQYF

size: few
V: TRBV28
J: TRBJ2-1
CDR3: CASSFPGGYYNEQFF

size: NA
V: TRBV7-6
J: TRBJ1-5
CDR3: CASSPGTGNSNQPQHF

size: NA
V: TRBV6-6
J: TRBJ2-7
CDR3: CASSYEGFHEQYF

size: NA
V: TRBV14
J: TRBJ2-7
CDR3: CASSHGYGGTARGNEQYF

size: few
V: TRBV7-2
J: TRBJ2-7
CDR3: CASSFSAGGYEQYF

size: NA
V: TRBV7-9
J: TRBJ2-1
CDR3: CASSPHVRAYNEQFF

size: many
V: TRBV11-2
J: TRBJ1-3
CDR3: CASSLVQGSYSGNTIYF

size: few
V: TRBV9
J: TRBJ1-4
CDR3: CASSVAGTGGEKLFF

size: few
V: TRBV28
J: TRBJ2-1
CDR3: CASSLLAGNNEQFF

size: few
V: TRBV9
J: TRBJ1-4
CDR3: CASSDARGVDEKLFF

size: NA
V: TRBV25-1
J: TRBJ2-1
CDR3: CASSETPGSSYNEQFF

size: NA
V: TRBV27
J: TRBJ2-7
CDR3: CASSLVWSYEQYF

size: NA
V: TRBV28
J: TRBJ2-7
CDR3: CASRPPEGGYEQYF

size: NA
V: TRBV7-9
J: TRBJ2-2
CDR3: CVGGLWNTGELFF

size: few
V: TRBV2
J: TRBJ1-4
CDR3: CASTPTGHLNEKLFF

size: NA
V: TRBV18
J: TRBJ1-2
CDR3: CASSPNLAGRIYGYTF

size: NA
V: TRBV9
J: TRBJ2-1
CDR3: CASSVKRGLSSYNEQFF

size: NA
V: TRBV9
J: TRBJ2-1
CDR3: CASSGGGLIYNEQFF

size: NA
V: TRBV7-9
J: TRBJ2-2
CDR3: CASSLEAPAGGPAGELFF

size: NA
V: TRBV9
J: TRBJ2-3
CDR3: CASSVVSTDTQYF

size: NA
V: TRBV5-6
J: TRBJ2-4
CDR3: CASSGNRGRNIQYF